This entry features one TCR beta chain sequence. The data originate from a study of blood T cell repertoires in COVID-19. Study overall: The United States, Italy and Spain supplied acute and convalescent COVID-19 samples. Sample material is recorded as cDNA or gDNA derived from T cells, B-cell-depleted T cells, or PBMCs.

Germline CDR1 is LNHDA and CDR2 is SQIVND (reference sequence). The trim removed 4 bases at V and 4 bases at J, leaving 7 bases unmatched. The length of the CDR3 is 15 residues. Original handling: For nucleated cells, counts were estimated from reference gene primer amplification. Method: immunoSEQ multiplex PCR; TCRdb's copy keeps in-frame clones and lacks some. That table gives V, J and clone size, and the DNA gave D and trimming. The sample carries over 150,000 clones, roughly four fifths recorded once. The receptor's source is a woman at least 80 years old with acute or convalescent COVID-19. The chain carries TRBV19 and TRBJ1-1; 9 bases align to TRBD1. Sequenced: peripheral blood. Here the CDR3 reads CASSTQGQGGTEAFF. CDR3 coding DNA: TGTGCCAGTAGTACCCAGGGACAGGGCGGCACTGAAGCTTTCTTT.